One T cell receptor beta chain is described in this entry. What it binds is not known. This sample was taken from a study of shared clonotypes between healthy human individuals. Study-wide points: Naive subsets tended to show greater estimated richness than memory subsets. How much donors shared clonotypes was expected to be affected by sequencing depth.

Sequencing was performed with immunoSEQ multiplex PCR; in TCRdb, only in-frame clones are kept and a portion is missing. This table has some 2,000,000 clones, 85% to 95% appearing once. The germline CDR1 and CDR2 sequences are SGHNT and YYREEE (reference sequence). J gave up 5 bases and V 2 bases, and 13 bases lay outside the gene matches. This CDR3 comprises 17 residues. The V and J genes are TRBV5-4 and TRBJ2-5, with TRBD2 matching 9 bases. Source material: naive CD4+ T cells sorted from blood. Subset reported: CD45RA+ positively selected. The receptor was isolated from a man aged 18 to 29 in good health. CDR3 sequence (DNA): TGTGCCAGCAGCTTCGGTGTGACTAGCGGAACTGGGGAGACCCAGTACTTC. Protein sequence: CASSFGVTSGTGETQYF.